This entry describes one T cell receptor (beta chain). From germline, CDR1 is SGHRS and CDR2 YFSETQ. The length of the CDR3 is 11 residues. Trimming removed 6 bases at V and 11 bases at J, with 14 bases between. This entry comes from a study of lymphopenia after photon versus proton radiotherapy. Clones were sequenced by immunoSEQ multiplex PCR, and TCRdb holds only the in-frame ones, with some missing. This table holds under 65,000 clones, 70% to 85% found once. The receptor was isolated from a man aged 60 to 75 with pancreatic cancer. The starting material was peripheral blood, obtained from a patient treated with proton-based radiotherapy. This rearrangement joins TRBV5-1 to TRBJ1-1; the D gene is possibly TRBD1 (5 bases). CDR3 coding DNA: TGCGCCAGCATGGAGGGGACGGGGGCTTTCTTT. It encodes CASMEGTGAFF. Looking up the rest from reference TRBV5-1 and TRBJ1-1 gives the full variable domain: KAGVTQTPRYLIKTRGQQVTLSCSPISGHRSVSWYQQTPGQGLQFLFEYFSETQRNKGNFPGRFSGRQFSNSRSEMNVSTLELGDSALYLCASMEGTGAFFGQGTRLTVV.